A single sample is the source of the 21 T cell receptor beta chains below, sequenced in a study of blood T cell repertoires in COVID-19. TCRdb keeps only in-frame clones here, not all; method: immunoSEQ multiplex PCR. The table has 310,000 or so clones, around 90% seen once. Input material: PBMCs or T cells enriched from blood (not recorded which). All receptors derive from a woman in her thirties who had recovered from COVID-19.

V gene TRBV7-8 combines with J gene TRBJ2-3, with TRBD2 matching over 9 bases. Germline CDR1 is SGHVS and CDR2 is FQNEAQ. This CDR3 region has 16 residues. J gave up 2 bases and V 7 bases, and 10 bases lay outside the gene matches. For the CDR3, the DNA is TGTGCCAGCACGACTAGCGGCTTCCGGGACACAGATACGCAGTATTTT. As protein: CASTTSGFRDTDTQYF.

V is TRBV4-3 and J is TRBJ1-1; 7 positions match TRBD1. There are 14 residues in the CDR3. V was clipped by 4 bases and J by 2 bases; unmatched bases: 4. The V gene's germline CDR1 is LGHNA and CDR2 YSLEER. CDR3 nucleotides: TGCGCCAGCAGCCCCGGACAGGTTAACACTGAAGCTTTCTTT. This sequence encodes CASSPGQVNTEAFF.

This chain uses TRBV7-9 with TRBJ2-5, with TRBD2 identical over 11 bases. Germline V CDR1 and CDR2: SEHNR, FQNEAQ (reference sequence). V was pared by 4 bases and J by 5 bases, with 12 bases of the junction left unmatched. This CDR3 is built from 17 residues. The CDR3 DNA follows: TGTGCCAGCAGCTCGTGGGGTAGCGGGAGGGCCGGGGAGACCCAGTACTTC. This translates into CASSSWGSGRAGETQYF.

The chain links TRBV7-2 to TRBJ2-1; 9 bases are a match to TRBD2. Germline V lookup: CDR1 SGHTA, CDR2 FQGNSA. The J segment lost 7 bases and the V segment lost 6 bases, leaving 7 bases of the junction unmatched. The CDR3 is 14 residues long. The CDR3 DNA reads TGTGCCAGCAGACCCGGGACTAGCTCGAATGAGCAGTTCTTC. It translates to CASRPGTSSNEQFF.

Concerning this clone: Additional DNA sequences in this sample encode the identical CDR3. The chain is built from TRBV19 and TRBJ2-1; possibly TRBD2 for D (6 bases). Germline values: CDR1 LNHDA, CDR2 SQIVND (reference sequence). This CDR3 has 13 residues. V lost 4 bases and J 4 bases, leaving 8 bases between the germline ends. The CDR3 loop reads CASSTGLYNEQFF. The CDR3 nucleotides are TGTGCCAGTAGTACCGGACTATACAATGAGCAGTTCTTC. The whole variable domain, filled in from reference TRBV19 and TRBJ2-1, reads DGGITQSPKYLFRKEGQNVTLSCEQNLNHDAMYWYRQDPGQGLRLIYYSQIVNDFQKGDIAEGYSVSREKKESFPLTVTSAQKNPTAFYLCASSTGLYNEQFFGPGTRLTVL.

The chain combines TRBV30 with TRBJ2-7, with 7 bases lining up with TRBD2. V lost 3 bases, J lost 2 bases, and 7 bases stayed unmatched. Germline assignment: CDR1 GTSNPN and CDR2 SVGIG (reference sequence). The CDR3 runs to 14 residues. In nucleotides, the CDR3 is TGTGCCTGGAGGAAGCGGGATCCGCCCTACGAGCAGTACTTC. Protein product: CAWRKRDPPYEQYF.

This chain joins TRBV21-1 and TRBJ2-1; TRBD2 is the table's D call, not checked against the DNA. TRBV21-1 is given as a pseudogene. The CDR3 extends over 15 amino acids. The CDR3: CASGSGRARRNEQFF. In nucleotides, the CDR3 is TGTGCCAGCGGGAGCGGGAGGGCCCGGAGGAATGAGCAGTTCTTC.

This clone was counted between two and nine times. The chain combines TRBV5-1 with TRBJ2-2, with 12 bases aligning to TRBD2. V lost 1 base, J lost 7 bases, and 5 bases stayed unmatched. The CDR3 is 16 amino acids. Germline CDR1 and CDR2: SGHRS and YFSETQ. This CDR3 is CASSLSPGLAGGELFF. Here the CDR3 DNA reads TGCGCCAGCAGCTTGTCCCCGGGACTAGCGGGCGGGGAGCTGTTTTTT.

The J gene is TRBJ1-1, the V gene TRBV28, with 7 bases identical to TRBD1. The CDR3 extends over 14 amino acids. Germline trimming cut 4 bases from V and 2 bases from J; bases unmatched to any gene: 4. Germline-derived CDR1 and CDR2 are MDHEN and SYDVKM. CDR3 protein: CASSSGQTNTEAFF. Here the CDR3 DNA reads TGTGCCAGCAGTTCGGGACAGACAAACACTGAAGCTTTCTTT.

The chain uses TRBV15 and TRBJ1-6, with 8 bases aligning to TRBD1. The V and J ends lost 1 base and 9 bases, in that order; junction bases with no gene match: 5. From germline, CDR1 is LNHNV and CDR2 YYDKDF (reference sequence). The CDR3 covers 15 residues. CDR3 bases: TGTGCCACCAGCAGAGCCGGACAGGGTGTTTCACCCCTCCACTTT. Protein sequence: CATSRAGQGVSPLHF.

The chain combines TRBV3-1 (or the pseudogene TRBV3-2) with TRBJ2-3; the D gene is possibly TRBD2 (6 bases). Trimming removed 0 bases from V and 5 bases from J, with 9 bases in between. The length of the CDR3 is 14 residues. Per the germline V gene, CDR1 is LGHDT and CDR2 is YNNKEL (reference sequence). CDR3 region: CASSQEQEGDTQYF. Written as DNA, the CDR3 is TGTGCCAGCAGCCAAGAACAGGAGGGAGATACGCAGTATTTT.

This sequence joins TRBV28 and TRBJ2-2; D ambiguous. Germline lookup yields CDR1 MDHEN and CDR2 SYDVKM. Trimming cost V 2 bases and J 3 bases, with 4 bases left between them. The CDR3 runs to 13 residues. The CDR3 DNA reads as TGTGCCAGCAGTTTAGAGTACACCGGGGAGCTGTTTTTT. Protein sequence: CASSLEYTGELFF.

The rearrangement uses TRBV9 and TRBJ2-7; the match to TRBD1 covers 9 bases. The CDR3 totals 15 residues. Germline V gene data show CDR1 as SGDLS and CDR2 as YYNGEE. V was clipped by 3 bases and J by 5 bases; unmatched bases: 9. CDR3 residues: CASSEGGDRVNEQYF. In DNA form, the CDR3 reads TGTGCCAGCAGCGAGGGAGGGGACAGGGTGAACGAGCAGTACTTC.

The chain joins TRBV11-2 to TRBJ2-1; a possible D gene is TRBD2 (6 bases). V was trimmed by 0 bases and J by 5 bases, leaving 23 bases between them. Germline CDR1 and CDR2: SGHAT and FQNNGV. This CDR3 is built from 19 residues. The CDR3 DNA reads TGTGCCAGCAGCTTAGAATCAACTTTAGCGGTTCTTCCCCACAATGAGCAGTTCTTC. It specifies CASSLESTLAVLPHNEQFF.

This clone was observed once. J is TRBJ2-7 and V is TRBV6-1; tentatively, D is TRBD1 (5 bases). CDR1 MNHNS and CDR2 SASEGT come from the germline V gene. This CDR3 is built from 13 residues. With 3 bases removed from V and 4 bases from J, the gap between germline ends came to 10 bases. DNA of the CDR3: TGTGCCAGCAGTGACAGGGTAGGGTACGAGCAGTACTTC. This gives the protein CASSDRVGYEQYF.

The chain recombines TRBV27 with TRBJ1-6; no clear D gene. Germline CDR1 is MNHEY and CDR2 is SMNVEV (reference sequence). This CDR3 spans 17 amino acids. Trimming took off 4 bases at V and 0 bases at J, with 13 bases between the two ends. The CDR3 DNA follows: TGTGCCAGCAGTTCATGGACGGGGAGCTCCTATAATTCACCCCTCCACTTT. It is translated as CASSSWTGSSYNSPLHF.

The chain has TRBV6-5 and TRBJ2-7, with D possibly TRBD2 on 5 matching bases. This CDR3 spans 13 amino acids. Trimming stripped 8 bases from V and 3 bases from J, with 14 bases between. Germline-derived CDR1 and CDR2 are MNHEY and SVGAGI. The CDR3 here is CASGSLAIYEQYF. The CDR3 region has the DNA TGTGCCAGCGGCTCTCTAGCTATCTACGAGCAGTACTTC.

This rearrangement joins TRBV4-3 to TRBJ2-7, with D perhaps matching TRBD1 (5 bases). V was clipped by 1 base and J by 1 base, with 8 bases between them. The germline V gene has CDR1 LGHNA and CDR2 YSLEER. CDR3 length: 14 residues. Here the CDR3 reads CASSQVQGSYEQYF. The CDR3, as DNA: TGCGCCAGCAGCCAAGTCCAGGGTTCCTACGAGCAGTACTTC.

V is TRBV6-2 or TRBV6-3 and J is TRBJ1-1; D not resolved. Per germline, CDR1 MNHEY and CDR2 SVGEGT. The germline V and J ends were trimmed by 0 bases and 8 bases, with 7 bases remaining between them. CDR3 length: 12 residues. The CDR3 DNA reads TGTGCCAGCAGTTACTCGCGTTTCGAAGCTTTCTTT. Translated, it gives CASSYSRFEAFF.

This sequence joins TRBV5-4 and TRBJ2-5; TRBD1 is a possible D gene (6 bases). CDR3 length: 18 amino acids. V dropped 5 bases and J dropped 4 bases, with 27 bases sitting between them. CDR1 and CDR2 (germline): SGHNT, YYREEE (reference sequence). The CDR3 bases are TGTGCCAGCAGTTCTTTACGCCTTACAGGGTGGGGCGGAGAGACCCAGTACTTC. Translation: CASSSLRLTGWGGETQYF.

CDR3: CASSFSRRSSGSGADTQYF. CDR3 DNA: TGTGCCAGCAGCTTCAGTCGTCGTTCCAGCGGGTCAGGTGCAGATACGCAGTATTTT. The chain recombines TRBV7-8 with TRBJ2-3, with D possibly matching TRBD2 (6 bases). The length of the CDR3 is 19 residues. V was cut by 3 bases and J by 4 bases, with 26 bases left in between. Germline V gives CDR1 SGHVS, CDR2 FQNEAQ.